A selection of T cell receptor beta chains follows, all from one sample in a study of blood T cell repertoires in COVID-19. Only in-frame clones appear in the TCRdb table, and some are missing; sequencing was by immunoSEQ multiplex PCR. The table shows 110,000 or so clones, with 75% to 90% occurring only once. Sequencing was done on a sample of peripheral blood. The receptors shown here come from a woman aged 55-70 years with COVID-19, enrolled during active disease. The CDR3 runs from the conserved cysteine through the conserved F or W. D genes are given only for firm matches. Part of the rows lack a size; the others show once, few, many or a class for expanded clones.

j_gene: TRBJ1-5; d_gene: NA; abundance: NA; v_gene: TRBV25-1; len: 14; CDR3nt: TGTGCCAGCAGTGGGACAATTAGCAATCAGCCCCAGCATTTT; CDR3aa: CASSGTISNQPQHF
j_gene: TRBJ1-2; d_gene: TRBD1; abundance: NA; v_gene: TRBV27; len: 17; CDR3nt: TGTGCCAGCAGTACTAGGCGGACAGGGGATAGGAACTATGGCTACACCTTC; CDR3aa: CASSTRRTGDRNYGYTF
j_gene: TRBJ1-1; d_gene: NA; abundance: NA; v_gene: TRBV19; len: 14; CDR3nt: TGTGCCAGTAGTTTGGGCAGGGAGAACACTGAAGCTTTCTTT; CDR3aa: CASSLGRENTEAFF
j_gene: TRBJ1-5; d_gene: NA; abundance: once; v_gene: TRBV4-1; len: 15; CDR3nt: TGCGCCAGCAGCCAGTACAAGAATAGCAATCAGCCCCAGCATTTT; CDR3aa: CASSQYKNSNQPQHF
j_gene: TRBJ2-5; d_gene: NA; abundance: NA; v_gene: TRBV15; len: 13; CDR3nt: TGTGCCACCAGCAGACAGGGCCAAGAGACCCAGTACTTC; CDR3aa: CATSRQGQETQYF
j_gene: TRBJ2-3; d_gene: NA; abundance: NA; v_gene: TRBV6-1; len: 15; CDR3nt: TGTGCCAGCAGTGAAGGGGCCACTCGCACAGATACGCAGTATTTT; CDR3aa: CASSEGATRTDTQYF
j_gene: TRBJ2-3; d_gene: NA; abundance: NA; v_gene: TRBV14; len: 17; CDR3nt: TGTGCCAGCAGTAGTCTTGGAGGTTGGCTAAGCACAGATACGCAGTATTTT; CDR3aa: CASSSLGGWLSTDTQYF
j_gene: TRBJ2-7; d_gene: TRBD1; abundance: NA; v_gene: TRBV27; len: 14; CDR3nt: TGTGCCAGCAGTTTATTGGGGACAGAATACGAGCAGTACTTC; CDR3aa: CASSLLGTEYEQYF
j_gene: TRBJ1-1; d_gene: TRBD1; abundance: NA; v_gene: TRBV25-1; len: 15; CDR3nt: TGTGCCAGCAGTGAGAAACAGGGGGCAAACACTGAAGCTTTCTTT; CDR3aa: CASSEKQGANTEAFF
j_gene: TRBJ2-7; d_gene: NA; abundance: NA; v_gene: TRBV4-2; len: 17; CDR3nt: TGTGCCAGCAGCCAAGTTCTTACGAGAGGAATGAGGAACGAGCAGTACTTC; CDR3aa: CASSQVLTRGMRNEQYF
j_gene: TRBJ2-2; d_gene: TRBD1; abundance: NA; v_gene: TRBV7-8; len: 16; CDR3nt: TGTGCCAGCAGCTTAGCGGACAGGGGGAATGCCGGGGAGCTGTTTTTT; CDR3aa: CASSLADRGNAGELFF
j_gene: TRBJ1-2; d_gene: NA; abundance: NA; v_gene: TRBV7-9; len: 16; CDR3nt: TGTGCCAGCAGCCCGAACTTACCCCAAACTAACTATGGCTACACCTTC; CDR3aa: CASSPNLPQTNYGYTF
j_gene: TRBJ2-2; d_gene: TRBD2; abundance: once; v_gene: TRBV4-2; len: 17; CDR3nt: TGTGCCAGCAGCCCCCCCGGGCGGGGGGCGAACACCGGGGAGCTGTTTTTT; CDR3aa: CASSPPGRGANTGELFF
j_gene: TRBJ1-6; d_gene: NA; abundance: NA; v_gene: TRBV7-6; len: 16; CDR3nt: TGTGCCAGCAGCGAGCAGGGTAGCTCCTATAATTCACCCCTCCACTTT; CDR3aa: CASSEQGSSYNSPLHF
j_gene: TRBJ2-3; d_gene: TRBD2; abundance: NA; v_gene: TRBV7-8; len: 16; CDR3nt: TGTGCCAGCAGCTTAGTAACGGGGGGGCCGGTAGATACGCAGTATTTT; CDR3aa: CASSLVTGGPVDTQYF